Shown below are 15 T cell receptor beta chains from a single sample sequenced in a study of CD8 T cells in Susac syndrome. RNA in amounts of about 0.5 to 1 ug was reverse transcribed with random hexamers. Each CDR3 protein gets one entry after TCRdb re-called the immunoSEQ multiplex PCR reads with MiXCR. This table holds 150,000 to 200,000 distinct CDR3 sequences, 90% to 95% found once. Sequences were obtained from CD4+ T cells from PBMCs. The source of these receptors is a human donor in good health.

The gene calls are TRBV20-1 and TRBJ1-1; a weak D match, TRBD1 (5 bases). The V end lost 5 bases, the J end lost 10 bases, and 20 bases lay between the germline ends. Germline lookup yields CDR1 DFQATT and CDR2 SNEGSKA (reference sequence). The CDR3 consists of 13 residues. CDR3 coding DNA: TGCAGTGCTCCCGGGACGGGAGGGTTCGGAGCTTTCTTT. Translation gives CSAPGTGGFGAFF.

The chain joins TRBV7-2 to TRBJ2-7, with no clear D. Trimming cost V 5 bases and J 5 bases, with 16 bases left between them. Germline CDR1 and CDR2: SGHTA and FQGNSA. This CDR3 is 14 amino acids long. CDR3 loop: CASSPRPAIHEQYF. In nucleotides, the CDR3 is TGTGCCAGCAGCCCCAGGCCGGCCATCCACGAGCAGTACTTC. The entire variable domain, with the rest obtained from reference TRBV7-2 and TRBJ2-7, is as follows: GAGVSQSPSNKVTEKGKDVELRCDPISGHTALYWYRQSLGQGLEFLIYFQGNSAPDKSGLPSDRFSAERTGGSVSTLTIQRTQQEDSAVYLCASSPRPAIHEQYFGPGTRLTVT.

V gene TRBV20-1 combines with J gene TRBJ2-2; TRBD1 agrees at 8 bases. After removal of 0 bases from V and 5 bases from J, the junction contained 8 bases not matched to a gene. Looked up from germline, CDR1 is DFQATT and CDR2 is SNEGSKA (reference sequence). The length of the CDR3 is 16 residues. The CDR3 DNA sequence: TGCAGTGCTAGAGATCGGGCCAGGGGGCAAACCGGGGAGCTGTTTTTT. Translation: CSARDRARGQTGELFF.

The chain couples TRBV29-1 to TRBJ2-1, with 7 bases aligning to TRBD2. This CDR3 has 17 amino acids. Germline trimming cut 0 bases from V and 2 bases from J; bases unmatched to any gene: 10. The V gene's germline CDR1 is SQVTM and CDR2 ANQGSEA. The chain's CDR3 is CSVEETRLAGAYNEQFF. The CDR3 nucleotides are TGCAGCGTTGAAGAAACCCGCCTCGCGGGGGCCTACAATGAGCAGTTCTTC.

The chain combines TRBV14 with TRBJ2-7; 15 positions agree with TRBD2. The CDR3 runs to 17 residues. The germline gives CDR1 SGHDN, CDR2 FVKESK. V dropped 4 bases and J dropped 0; count of bases not matched to a gene: 4. The CDR3 region has the DNA TGTGCCAGCAGCCCCGGGACTAGCGGGGGGATCTCCTACGAGCAGTACTTC. It is translated as CASSPGTSGGISYEQYF.

The chain employs TRBV5-1 and TRBJ1-5, with D perhaps matching TRBD1 (6 bases). The CDR3 is 15 residues long. The V gene's germline CDR1 is SGHRS and CDR2 YFSETQ. The V and J ends lost 0 bases and 5 bases respectively, with 12 bases between them. The CDR3 DNA reads TGCGCCAGCAGCTTGGCCTTGGGGGCAGATCAGCCCCAGCATTTT. Translated: CASSLALGADQPQHF.

V usage is TRBV12-3 or TRBV12-4 and J usage is TRBJ2-7, with D tentatively TRBD1 (6 bases). The CDR3 loop spans 13 amino acids. Trimming pared 3 bases from V and 3 bases from J, leaving 9 bases between. The CDR3 region has the DNA TGTGCCAGCAGTTTTAAGGGGGTCTACGAGCAGTACTTC. Its protein is CASSFKGVYEQYF.

V is TRBV6-1 and J is TRBJ1-6; 9 bases agree with TRBD1. The CDR3 loop spans 17 amino acids. The junction had 8 bases not matched to a gene; V was cut back by 2 bases and J by 6 bases. Germline V gene data show CDR1 as MNHNS and CDR2 as SASEGT. In DNA form, the CDR3 reads TGTGCCAGCAGTGAATTAGGTGGGACAGGGATTAATTCACCCCTCCACTTT. It translates to CASSELGGTGINSPLHF.

The V gene is TRBV4-1, the J gene TRBJ2-3, with D possibly being TRBD1 (6 bases). This CDR3 spans 18 amino acids. Germline lookup yields CDR1 MGHRA and CDR2 YSYEKL. Trimming stripped 4 bases from V and 0 bases from J, with 20 bases between. The CDR3 protein is CASSRDGIGTYSTDTQYF. CDR3 DNA: TGCGCCAGCAGCCGGGACGGGATCGGGACATATAGCACAGATACGCAGTATTTT.

The rearrangement uses TRBV3-1 and TRBJ2-3; D remains ambiguous. V was cut by 2 bases and J by 6 bases, with 9 bases left in between. Germline V gene data show CDR1 as LGHDT and CDR2 as YNNKEL (reference sequence). The CDR3 contains 13 residues. In nucleotides, the CDR3 is TGTGCCAGCAGCCAAAACTCTGTGGATACGCAGTATTTT. It specifies CASSQNSVDTQYF.

The rearrangement links TRBV19 to TRBJ1-2; no clear D. V shed 1 base and J shed 4 bases, with 13 bases lying between them. The CDR3 spans 15 residues. Germline V gives CDR1 LNHDA, CDR2 SQIVND (reference sequence). CDR3 region: CASSIGGSTTYGYTF. For the CDR3, the DNA is TGTGCCAGTAGTATAGGAGGTTCGACTACCTATGGCTACACCTTC.

The V gene is TRBV29-1, the J gene TRBJ1-2, with TRBD1 as a possible D gene (6 bases). V lost 5 bases to trimming and J lost 0 bases, with 13 bases between them. CDR3 size: 14 residues. The V gene's germline CDR1 is SQVTM and CDR2 ANQGSEA. The CDR3, as DNA: TGCAGCGTTCAAGGGGACACAGCTAACTATGGCTACACCTTC. It yields the protein CSVQGDTANYGYTF.

The DNA of the CDR3 is TGTGCCAGCAGCTTCTATGATACGCAGTATTTT. Translated, it gives CASSFYDTQYF. The chain employs TRBV7-2 and TRBJ2-3; D is undetermined. The CDR3 length is 11 residues. Deletions cut 3 bases from V and 6 bases from J, with 4 bases between. Germline V gives CDR1 SGHTA, CDR2 FQGNSA.

The V call is TRBV29-1, the J call TRBJ1-2; unclear D gene. The length of the CDR3 is 13 residues. CDR1 and CDR2 from the germline V gene are SQVTM and ANQGSEA. The ends were cut back, 6 bases at V and 3 bases at J, with 14 bases in the middle. CDR3 protein: CSVREGSDYGYTF. CDR3 coding DNA: TGCAGCGTCCGCGAGGGATCCGACTATGGCTACACCTTC.

The rearrangement uses TRBV13 and TRBJ1-1; a weak D match, TRBD1 (6 bases). CDR1 is PRHDT, CDR2 FYEKMQ, per germline (reference sequence). This CDR3 comprises 14 residues. V lost 1 base to trimming and J lost 1 base, with 7 bases between them. The CDR3 loop is CASSLDRANTEAFF. The DNA for the CDR3 is TGTGCCAGCAGCTTAGACAGGGCGAACACTGAAGCTTTCTTT.